The next 22 T cell receptor beta chains were all read from a single sample in a study of cytomegalovirus exposure and HLA in healthy donors. Method: immunoSEQ multiplex PCR; TCRdb's copy keeps in-frame clones and lacks some. The repertoire holds about 120,000 clones, with approximately 81% as singletons. Sequenced material: PBMCs. Receptors originate from a woman under 40 in good health and CMV-seronegative.

The sample holds many counts of this clone. This rearrangement joins TRBV5-1 to TRBJ2-7; possible D gene TRBD1, 5 bases. CDR3 length: 13 amino acids. The ends were cut back, 5 bases at V and 4 bases at J, with 13 bases in the middle. The germline V gene encodes CDR1 SGHRS and CDR2 YFSETQ. CDR3 sequence: CASRRQNSYEQYF. The CDR3 DNA reads as TGCGCCAGCAGGAGACAGAACTCTTACGAGCAGTACTTC.

The chain carries TRBV11-2 and TRBJ2-5; D possibly corresponds to TRBD1 (6 bases). Germline V gives CDR1 SGHAT, CDR2 FQNNGV. The V end was cut by 6 bases, the J end by 3 bases, with 17 bases between. This CDR3 contains 15 residues. Written as DNA, the CDR3 is TGTGCCAGCAGTCTCAGGGGTAAAGGTGAAGAGACCCAGTACTTC. As protein: CASSLRGKGEETQYF. Supplemented by reference TRBV11-2 and TRBJ2-5, the full variable domain reads EAGVAQSPRYKIIEKRQSVAFWCNPISGHATLYWYQQILGQGPKLLIQFQNNGVVDDSQLPKDRFSAERLKGVDSTLKIQPAKLEDSAVYLCASSLRGKGEETQYFGPGTRLLVL.

The rearrangement joins TRBV7-8 to TRBJ1-5, with D uncertain. Looked up from germline, CDR1 is SGHVS and CDR2 is FQNEAQ. Trimming cost V 0 bases and J 4 bases, with 13 bases left between them. This CDR3 is 16 amino acids long. This CDR3 is CASSLARAGGNQPQHF. The CDR3 nucleotides are TGTGCCAGCAGCTTAGCGCGGGCAGGTGGGAATCAGCCCCAGCATTTT.

The chain recombines TRBV30 with TRBJ1-2; TRBD1 agrees at 7 bases. Per the germline V gene, CDR1 is GTSNPN and CDR2 is SVGIG (reference sequence). The CDR3 loop spans 17 amino acids. V trimming: 2 bases; J trimming: 0 bases; junction bases outside the gene matches: 12. The CDR3 reads CAWSPRGLTFTNYGYTF. CDR3 in DNA: TGTGCCTGGAGTCCAAGGGGGCTTACCTTTACTAACTATGGCTACACCTTC.

The rearrangement links TRBV7-9 to TRBJ1-1; no clear D gene. Trimming removed 4 bases from V and 5 bases from J, with 17 bases in between. This CDR3 has 15 residues. Germline CDR1 is SEHNR and CDR2 is FQNEAQ (reference sequence). CDR3 DNA: TGTGCCAGCAGCTCGCCGGAGGTCCCGGGGACTGAAGCTTTCTTT. Translation gives CASSSPEVPGTEAFF.

The chain links TRBV9 to TRBJ2-7, with 11 bases that match TRBD2. The CDR3 is made up of 15 amino acids. J was trimmed by 4 bases and V by 4 bases; bases with no gene match: 7. In germline, CDR1 is SGDLS, CDR2 YYNGEE. The CDR3 DNA reads TGTGCCAGCAGCCACCGACTAGCGGGGTTTTACGAGCAGTACTTC. The encoded protein is CASSHRLAGFYEQYF.

The J gene is TRBJ2-3, the V gene TRBV11-2; 8 bases match TRBD1. V gave up 1 base and J gave up 3 bases; unmatched junction bases: 0. Germline CDR1 reads SGHAT; CDR2 reads FQNNGV. CDR3 size: 14 residues. The CDR3 sequence: CASSLGQGTDTQYF. Written as DNA, the CDR3 is TGTGCCAGCAGCTTAGGACAGGGGACAGATACGCAGTATTTT.

The J gene is TRBJ1-1, the V gene TRBV7-2; no clear D gene. V lost 5 bases and J 4 bases, leaving 5 bases between the germline ends. The germline V gene has CDR1 SGHTA and CDR2 FQGNSA. The CDR3 has 11 residues. CDR3 protein: CASSLLTEAFF. The DNA of the CDR3 is TGTGCCAGCAGCCTACTCACTGAAGCTTTCTTT.

The chain is built from TRBV4-1 and TRBJ2-7; possible D gene TRBD1, 7 bases. The CDR3 is made up of 16 amino acids. With 1 base removed from V and 0 bases from J, the gap between germline ends came to 13 bases. CDR1 and CDR2 (germline): MGHRA, YSYEKL. For the CDR3, the DNA is TGCGCCAGCAGCCAAGGCGGGACAGTTTTCTCCTACGAGCAGTACTTC. This codes for CASSQGGTVFSYEQYF.

This chain's CDR3 is CASSGAGGYNEQFF. The CDR3 DNA sequence: TGTGCCAGTAGCGGGGCAGGGGGATACAATGAGCAGTTCTTC. The chain uses TRBV19 and TRBJ2-1; 7 bases match TRBD1. The CDR3 consists of 14 residues. Germline V lookup: CDR1 LNHDA, CDR2 SQIVND (reference sequence). V lost 6 bases and J lost 4; bases outside the gene matches: 6.

The J gene is TRBJ2-1, the V gene TRBV5-6, with 10 nucleotides matching TRBD2. The CDR3 has 16 amino acids. Looked up from germline, CDR1 is SGHDT and CDR2 is YYEEEE. V trimming: 4 bases; J trimming: 2 bases; junction bases outside the gene matches: 6. The CDR3 loop reads CASSHPSGGAYNEQFF. The CDR3 region has the DNA TGTGCCAGCAGCCATCCCAGCGGGGGGGCCTACAATGAGCAGTTCTTC.

This clone was counted only a few times. The chain is built from TRBV7-2 and TRBJ2-7; 7 nucleotides line up with TRBD1. Germline V gene lookup returns CDR1 SGHTA and CDR2 FQGNSA. The V and J ends lost 5 bases and 3 bases, in that order; junction bases with no gene match: 7. CDR3 size: 14 residues. The chain's CDR3 is CASSLTGALYEQYF. CDR3 coding DNA: TGTGCCAGCAGCCTCACAGGGGCCCTCTACGAGCAGTACTTC.

This chain links TRBV4-3 with TRBJ1-4; D may be TRBD1 (6 bases). The germline V gene encodes CDR1 LGHNA and CDR2 YSLEER. This CDR3 has 19 amino acids. Trimming took 0 bases from V and 1 from J, leaving 18 bases between them. The CDR3 sequence: CASSQDGSGVAVTNEKLFF. The CDR3 DNA is TGCGCCAGCAGCCAAGATGGCTCAGGGGTTGCAGTAACTAATGAAAAACTGTTTTTT.

This clone was seen just once. CDR3: CASSRRTLATNTGELFF. In DNA form, the CDR3 reads TGTGCCAGCAGCCGACGCACACTAGCGACGAACACCGGGGAGCTGTTTTTT. This chain uses TRBV7-2 with TRBJ2-2; TRBD2 matches at 7 bases. Germline V gene sequence: CDR1 SGHTA, CDR2 FQGNSA. This CDR3 region has 17 residues. V lost 5 bases, J lost 0 bases, and 9 bases stayed unmatched.

The chain is built from TRBV7-8 and TRBJ1-1; tentative D call: TRBD1 (5 bases). The CDR3 sequence is 13 residues long. Germline V CDR1 and CDR2: SGHVS, FQNEAQ. Deletions cut 5 bases from V and 5 bases from J, with 12 bases between. CDR3 sequence: CASSPLQGTEAFF. The CDR3 DNA follows: TGTGCCAGCAGCCCCTTGCAGGGTACTGAAGCTTTCTTT.

The chain employs TRBV30 and TRBJ1-1, with D perhaps TRBD1 (5 bases). This CDR3 contains 18 residues. The V and J ends lost 2 bases and 1 base respectively, with 23 bases between them. In germline, CDR1 is GTSNPN, CDR2 SVGIG (reference sequence). The DNA of the CDR3 is TGTGCCTGGAGTCGAGGGGAGGGAGTAGGACCAACGAACACTGAAGCTTTCTTT. Its protein product is CAWSRGEGVGPTNTEAFF.

The V and J genes are TRBV2 and TRBJ2-2; no reliable D call. This CDR3 has 12 amino acids. Germline CDR1 reads SNHLY; CDR2 reads FYNNEI. Trimming removed 9 bases at V and 6 bases at J, with 11 bases between. The CDR3 sequence: CASSRGPGELFF. DNA of the CDR3: TGTGCCAGTAGCCGAGGCCCCGGGGAGCTGTTTTTT.

The chain combines TRBV7-3 with TRBJ2-1; D call uncertain. CDR1 and CDR2 (germline): SGHTA, FQGTGA. Trimming cost V 5 bases and J 6 bases, with 14 bases left between them. This CDR3 comprises 14 residues. The CDR3 protein is CASSLLGTRNEQFF. In nucleotides, the CDR3 is TGTGCCAGCAGCCTGCTAGGAACCCGCAATGAGCAGTTCTTC.

This sequence joins TRBV2 and TRBJ1-2, with D possibly matching TRBD1 (5 bases). In germline, CDR1 is SNHLY, CDR2 FYNNEI. V shed 5 bases and J shed 8 bases, with 9 bases lying between them. CDR3 length equals 11 residues. The CDR3 DNA reads TGTGCCAGCAGTCTCAGGGTAGGCTACACCTTC. Its translation is CASSLRVGYTF.

The chain links TRBV2 to TRBJ2-7; 11 nucleotides agree with TRBD1. Germline CDR1 is SNHLY and CDR2 is FYNNEI. The CDR3 runs 14 residues. V was clipped by 4 bases and J by 6 bases; unmatched bases: 5. In nucleotides, the CDR3 is TGTGCCAGCAGTGGACGGACAGGGGGCGGCGAGCAGTACTTC. Amino acid sequence: CASSGRTGGGEQYF.

The V gene is TRBV2, the J gene TRBJ2-3; the match to TRBD1 covers 7 bases. The CDR3 length is 12 residues. Germline assignment: CDR1 SNHLY and CDR2 FYNNEI. With 8 bases clipped from V and 4 bases from J, the junction kept 3 bases outside the gene matches. The CDR3 is CASRQGADTQYF. The CDR3 DNA is TGTGCCAGCCGCCAGGGGGCAGATACGCAGTATTTT.

V gene TRBV2 combines with J gene TRBJ2-3; TRBD2 aligns across 10 bases. The ends lost 5 bases at V and 6 bases at J; junction bases unmatched: 14. Germline V gene lookup returns CDR1 SNHLY and CDR2 FYNNEI. CDR3 length equals 17 residues. The CDR3 DNA reads TGTGCCAGCAGTCCCGGGGTAGCGGGGGGCAATGGGGATACGCAGTATTTT. This sequence encodes CASSPGVAGGNGDTQYF.